This TCR beta chain was sequenced in a study of blood T cell repertoires in COVID-19. This clone was counted only a few times. V lost 5 bases to trimming and J lost 3 bases, with 11 bases between them. Germline CDR1 reads MDHEN; CDR2 reads SYDVKM. The CDR3 has 13 residues. Profiled with immunoSEQ multiplex PCR; TCRdb holds only in-frame clones, not every one. This table holds about 200,000 clones, 75% to 85% found once. What was sequenced was peripheral blood. The chain links TRBV28 to TRBJ2-7; no reliable D call. This receptor was identified in a man aged 45 to 65 with active or convalescent COVID-19. CDR3 residues: CASSLDSFYEQYF. As DNA, the CDR3 is TGTGCCAGCAGTCTAGACTCCTTCTACGAGCAGTACTTC.